The rows below give T cell receptor beta chains drawn from one sample of a study of T cell repertoires in cytomegalovirus infection. TCRdb re-called the reads with MiXCR, one entry per CDR3 protein. The repertoire holds 150,000 to 200,000 distinct CDR3 sequences, with 7.5% to 10% as singletons. Sequenced input: PBMCs. These receptors all come from a human donor in good health (CMV status not recorded). Some clones in this sample may be carry-over from other donors' samples. Each CDR3 is given with its conserved first and last residue. Each record gives: clone size, V gene, D gene, J gene, CDR3 DNA, CDR3 protein. D genes are given only for firm matches. A clone size is listed for some rows: how often the clone was seen (once, few, many), or a class if it is expanded.

size: few
V: TRBV28
D: TRBD2
J: TRBJ2-7
DNA: TGTGCCAGCAGTCCCAACGGACTAGCGGGAGCCTACGAGCAGTACTTC
CDR3: CASSPNGLAGAYEQYF

size: many
V: TRBV27
D: -
J: TRBJ2-1
DNA: TGTGCCAGCAGTTTCGGGGGTTCGGCTATGCAGTTCTTC
CDR3: CASSFGGSAMQFF

size: -
V: TRBV5-1
D: TRBD2
J: TRBJ2-3
DNA: TGCGCCAGCAGTTCGGGGGTGCTAGCGGGGGGGCCTGAAACAGATACGCAGTATTTT
CDR3: CASSSGVLAGGPETDTQYF

size: -
V: TRBV6-2/TRBV6-3
D: TRBD1
J: TRBJ1-1
DNA: TGTGCCAGCAGGAAACGAGGGGGCGCGAACACTGAAGCTCTCTTT
CDR3: CASRKRGGANTEALF

size: many
V: TRBV27
D: -
J: TRBJ2-1
DNA: TGTGCCAGCAGTTTATCAAGCGGGCCACGTGAGCAGTTCTTC
CDR3: CASSLSSGPREQFF

size: -
V: TRBV6-2/TRBV6-3
D: -
J: TRBJ2-1
DNA: TGTGCCAGCAGTTATCCCGAGCAGTTCTTC
CDR3: CASSYPEQFF

size: once
V: TRBV5-1
D: TRBD1
J: TRBJ2-5
DNA: TGCGCCAGCAGCCTTACCGGGACAGCGAAGGAGACCCAGTACTTC
CDR3: CASSLTGTAKETQYF

size: many
V: TRBV6-4
D: TRBD2
J: TRBJ2-1
DNA: TGTGCCAGCAGTGACTCTAGCGGGACCTACAATGAGCAGTTCTTC
CDR3: CASSDSSGTYNEQFF

size: many
V: TRBV20-1
D: TRBD1
J: TRBJ1-1
DNA: TGCAGTGCTAGAGTGGGACAGGGGGCGAGGCCTGAAGCTTTCTTT
CDR3: CSARVGQGARPEAFF

size: many
V: TRBV4-3
D: TRBD2
J: TRBJ2-1
DNA: TGCGCCAGCAGCCTTAGCGGGAGTACGGACAATGAGCAGTTCTTC
CDR3: CASSLSGSTDNEQFF

size: few
V: TRBV6-1
D: -
J: TRBJ1-5
DNA: TGTGCCAGCAGTGAAGCGCCGAGAACCAACAATCAGCCCCAGCATTTT
CDR3: CASSEAPRTNNQPQHF

size: -
V: TRBV20-1
D: -
J: TRBJ1-2
DNA: TGCAGTGCTCCCGGTCAGGGCTATGGCTACACCTTC
CDR3: CSAPGQGYGYTF

size: few
V: TRBV3-1
D: -
J: TRBJ2-7
DNA: TGTGCCAGCAGCCAGTCCGGGGTGAGGGTACTCGAGCAGTACTTC
CDR3: CASSQSGVRVLEQYF